This T cell receptor beta chain was documented in a study of blood T cell repertoires in COVID-19. The overall study: Nucleic acid was either cDNA or gDNA, and it came from T cells, B-cell-depleted T cells, or PBMCs.

This clone was detected once. From germline, CDR1 is LGHDT and CDR2 YNNKEL (reference sequence). This CDR3 spans 15 amino acids. The trim removed 1 base at V and 2 bases at J, leaving 3 bases unmatched. Assay used: immunoSEQ multiplex PCR; TCRdb lists only in-frame clones, some missing. The repertoire holds 65,000 to 75,000 clones, with about 80% as singletons. Sequences were obtained from peripheral blood. This clonotype was obtained from a human donor in a cohort sampled during active COVID-19. The rearrangement links TRBV3-1 (or the pseudogene TRBV3-2) to TRBJ2-5; 8 bases agree with TRBD1. Here the CDR3 DNA reads TGTGCCAGCAGCCAAGGGGACAGGACTCAAGAGACCCAGTACTTC. Its protein is CASSQGDRTQETQYF.